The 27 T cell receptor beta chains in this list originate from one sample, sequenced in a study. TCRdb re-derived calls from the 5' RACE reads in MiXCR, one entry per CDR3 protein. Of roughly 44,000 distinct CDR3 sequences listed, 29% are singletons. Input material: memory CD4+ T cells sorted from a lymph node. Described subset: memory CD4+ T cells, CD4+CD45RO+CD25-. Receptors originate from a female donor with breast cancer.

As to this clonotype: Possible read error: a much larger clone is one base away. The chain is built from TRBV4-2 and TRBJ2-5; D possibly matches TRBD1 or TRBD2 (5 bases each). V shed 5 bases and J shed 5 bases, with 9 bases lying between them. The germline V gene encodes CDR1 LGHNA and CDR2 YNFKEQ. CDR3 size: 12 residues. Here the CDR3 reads CASSCWGETQYF. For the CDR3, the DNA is TGTGCCAGCAGCTGTTGGGGGGAGACCCAGTACTTC.

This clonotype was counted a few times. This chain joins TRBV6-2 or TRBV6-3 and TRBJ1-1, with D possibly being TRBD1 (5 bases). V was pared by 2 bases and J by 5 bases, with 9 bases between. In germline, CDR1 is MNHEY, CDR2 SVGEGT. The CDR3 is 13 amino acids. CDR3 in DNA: TGTGCCAGCAGTTACGGGGGAAGTACTGAAGCTTTCTTT. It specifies CASSYGGSTEAFF.

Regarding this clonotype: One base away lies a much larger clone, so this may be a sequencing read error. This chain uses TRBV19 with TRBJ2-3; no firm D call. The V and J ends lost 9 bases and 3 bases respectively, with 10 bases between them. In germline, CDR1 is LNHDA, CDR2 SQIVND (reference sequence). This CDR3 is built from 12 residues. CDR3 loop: CARSLRTDTQYF. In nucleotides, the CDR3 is TGTGCCAGAAGTCTCCGGACAGATACGCAGTATTTT.

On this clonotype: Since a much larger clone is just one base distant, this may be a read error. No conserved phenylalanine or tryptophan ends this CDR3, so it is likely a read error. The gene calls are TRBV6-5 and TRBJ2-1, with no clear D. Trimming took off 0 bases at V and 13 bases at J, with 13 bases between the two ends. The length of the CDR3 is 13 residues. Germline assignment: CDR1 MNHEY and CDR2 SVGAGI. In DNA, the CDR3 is TGTGCCAGCAGTTACTCTGGAGTAAGCGAACAGTTCTCC. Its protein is CASSYSGVSEQFS.

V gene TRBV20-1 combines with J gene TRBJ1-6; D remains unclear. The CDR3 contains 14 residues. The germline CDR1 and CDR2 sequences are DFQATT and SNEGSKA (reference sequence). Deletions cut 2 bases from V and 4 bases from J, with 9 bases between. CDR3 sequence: CSARSDGYNSPLHF. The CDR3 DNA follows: TGCAGTGCTAGAAGCGACGGTTATAATTCACCCCTCCACTTT.

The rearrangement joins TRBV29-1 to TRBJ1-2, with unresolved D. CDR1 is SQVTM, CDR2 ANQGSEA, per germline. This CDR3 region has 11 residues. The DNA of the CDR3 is TGCACCGCGACTGTAAACTATGGCTACACCTTC. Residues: CTATVNYGYTF. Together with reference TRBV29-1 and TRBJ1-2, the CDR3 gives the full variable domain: SAVISQKPSRDICQRGTSLTIQCQVDSQVTMMFWYRQQPGQSLTLIATANQGSEATYESGFVIDKFPISRPNLTFSTLTVSNMSPEDSSIYLCTATVNYGYTFGSGTRLTVV.

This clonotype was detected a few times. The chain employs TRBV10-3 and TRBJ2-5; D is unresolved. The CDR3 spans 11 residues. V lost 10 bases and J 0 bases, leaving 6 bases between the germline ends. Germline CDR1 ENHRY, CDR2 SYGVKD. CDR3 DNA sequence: TGTGCCACCTATTACCAAGAGACCCAGTACTTC. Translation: CATYYQETQYF.

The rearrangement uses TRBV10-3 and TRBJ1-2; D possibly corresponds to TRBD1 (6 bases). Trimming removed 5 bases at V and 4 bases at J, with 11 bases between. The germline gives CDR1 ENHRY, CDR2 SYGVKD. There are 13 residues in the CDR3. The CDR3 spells CAISYREGYGYTF. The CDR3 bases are TGTGCCATCAGTTACAGGGAGGGCTATGGCTACACCTTC.

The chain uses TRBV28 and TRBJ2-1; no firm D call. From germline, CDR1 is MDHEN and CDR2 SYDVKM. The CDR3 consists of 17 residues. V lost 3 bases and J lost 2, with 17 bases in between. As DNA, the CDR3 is TGTGCCAGCAGTTTGGGGTTGGAGAGACGGACCTACAATGAGCAGTTCTTC. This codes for CASSLGLERRTYNEQFF.

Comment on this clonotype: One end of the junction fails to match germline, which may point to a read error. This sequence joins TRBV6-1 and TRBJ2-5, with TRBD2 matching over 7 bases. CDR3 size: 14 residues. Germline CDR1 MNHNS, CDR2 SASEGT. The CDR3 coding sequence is TGTACCAGCAGTCCTCGGGGGGTGGGGGAGACCCAGTACTTC. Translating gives CTSSPRGVGETQYF.

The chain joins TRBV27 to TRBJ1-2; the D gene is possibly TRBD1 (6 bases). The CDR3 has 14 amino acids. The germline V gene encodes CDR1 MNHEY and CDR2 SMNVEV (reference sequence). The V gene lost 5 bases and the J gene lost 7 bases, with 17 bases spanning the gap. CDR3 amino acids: CASSPGGRFGGYTF. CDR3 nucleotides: TGTGCCAGCAGTCCCGGGGGGCGGTTCGGTGGCTACACCTTC.

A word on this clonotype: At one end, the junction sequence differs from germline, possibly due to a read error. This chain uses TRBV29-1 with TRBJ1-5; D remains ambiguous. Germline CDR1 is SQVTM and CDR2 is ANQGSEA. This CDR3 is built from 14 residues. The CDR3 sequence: CGVQVGSGNQPQHF. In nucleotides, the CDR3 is TGCGGCGTCCAGGTGGGGTCGGGTAATCAGCCCCAGCATTTT.

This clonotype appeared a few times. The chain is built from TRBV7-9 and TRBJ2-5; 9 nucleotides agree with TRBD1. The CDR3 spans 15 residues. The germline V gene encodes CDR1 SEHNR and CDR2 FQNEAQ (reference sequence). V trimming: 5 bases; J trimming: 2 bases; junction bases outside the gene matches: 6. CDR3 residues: CASSPRDRAQETQYF. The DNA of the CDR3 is TGTGCCAGCAGCCCAAGGGACAGGGCACAAGAGACCCAGTACTTC.

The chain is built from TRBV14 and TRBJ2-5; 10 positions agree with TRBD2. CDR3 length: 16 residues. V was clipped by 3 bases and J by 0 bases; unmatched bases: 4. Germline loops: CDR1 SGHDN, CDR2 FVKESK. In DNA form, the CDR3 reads TGTGCCAGCAGCCAGGGACTAGCGTCGTACCAAGAGACCCAGTACTTC. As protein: CASSQGLASYQETQYF.

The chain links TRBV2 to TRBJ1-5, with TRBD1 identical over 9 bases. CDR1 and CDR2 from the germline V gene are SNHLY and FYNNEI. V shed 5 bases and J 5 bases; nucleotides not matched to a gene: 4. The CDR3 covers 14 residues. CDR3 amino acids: CASSSGQGYQPQHF. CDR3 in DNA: TGTGCCAGCAGTTCGGGACAGGGATATCAGCCCCAGCATTTT.

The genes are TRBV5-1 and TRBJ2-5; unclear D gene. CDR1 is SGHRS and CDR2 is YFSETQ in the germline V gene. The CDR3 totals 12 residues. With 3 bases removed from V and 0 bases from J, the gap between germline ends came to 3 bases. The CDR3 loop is CASSSHQETQYF. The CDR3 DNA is TGCGCCAGCAGCTCTCACCAAGAGACCCAGTACTTC.

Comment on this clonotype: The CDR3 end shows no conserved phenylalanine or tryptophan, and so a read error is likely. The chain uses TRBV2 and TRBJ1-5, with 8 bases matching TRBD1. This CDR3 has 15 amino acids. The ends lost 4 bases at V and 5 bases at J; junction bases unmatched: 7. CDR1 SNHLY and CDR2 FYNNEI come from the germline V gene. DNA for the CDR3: TGTGCCAGCAGTGCCTGGGCAGGGGGCGATCAGCCCCAGCATCTT. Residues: CASSAWAGGDQPQHL.

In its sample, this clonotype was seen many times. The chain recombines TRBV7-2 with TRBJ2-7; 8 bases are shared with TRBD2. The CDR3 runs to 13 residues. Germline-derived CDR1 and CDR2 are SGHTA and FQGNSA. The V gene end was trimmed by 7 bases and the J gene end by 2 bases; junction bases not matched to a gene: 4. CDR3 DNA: TGTGCCAGCACCCCAGCGGGGGCCTACGAGCAGTACTTC. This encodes CASTPAGAYEQYF.

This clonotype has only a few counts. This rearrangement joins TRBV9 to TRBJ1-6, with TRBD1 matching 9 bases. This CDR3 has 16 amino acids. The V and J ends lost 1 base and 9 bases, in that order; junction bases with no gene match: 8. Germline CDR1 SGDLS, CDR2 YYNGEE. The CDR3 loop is CASSVNWDRASSPLHF. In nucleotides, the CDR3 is TGTGCCAGCAGCGTAAACTGGGACAGGGCATCTTCACCCCTCCACTTT.

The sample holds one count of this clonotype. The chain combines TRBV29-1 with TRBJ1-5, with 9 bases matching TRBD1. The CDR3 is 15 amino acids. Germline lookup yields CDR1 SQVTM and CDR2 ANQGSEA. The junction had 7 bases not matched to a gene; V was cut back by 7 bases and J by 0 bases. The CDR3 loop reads CSAAQGANSNQPQHF. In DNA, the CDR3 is TGCAGCGCGGCACAGGGGGCTAATAGCAATCAGCCCCAGCATTTT.

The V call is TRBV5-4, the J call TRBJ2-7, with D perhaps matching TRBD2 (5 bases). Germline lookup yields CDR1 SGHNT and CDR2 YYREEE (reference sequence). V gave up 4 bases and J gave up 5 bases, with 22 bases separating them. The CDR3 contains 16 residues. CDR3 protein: CASSMDGEPALNEQYF. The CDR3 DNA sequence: TGTGCCAGCAGCATGGACGGGGAGCCGGCATTGAACGAGCAGTACTTC.

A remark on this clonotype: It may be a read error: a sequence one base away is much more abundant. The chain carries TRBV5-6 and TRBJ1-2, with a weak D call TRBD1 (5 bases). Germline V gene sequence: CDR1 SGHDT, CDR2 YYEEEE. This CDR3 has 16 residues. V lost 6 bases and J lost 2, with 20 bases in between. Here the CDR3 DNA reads TGTGCCAGCACCAAAGGGGTACAGGAAAGAAACTATGGCTACACCTTC. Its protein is CASTKGVQERNYGYTF.

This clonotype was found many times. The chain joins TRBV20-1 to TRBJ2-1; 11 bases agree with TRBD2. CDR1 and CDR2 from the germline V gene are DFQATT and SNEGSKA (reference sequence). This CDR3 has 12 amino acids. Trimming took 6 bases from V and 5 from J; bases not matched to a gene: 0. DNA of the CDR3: TGCAGTGCGGGACTAGCGGACAATGAGCAGTTCTTC. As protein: CSAGLADNEQFF.

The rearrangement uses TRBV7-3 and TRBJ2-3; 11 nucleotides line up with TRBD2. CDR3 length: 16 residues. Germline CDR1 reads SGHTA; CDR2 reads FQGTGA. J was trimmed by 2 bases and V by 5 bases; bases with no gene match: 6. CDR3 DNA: TGTGCCAGCAGCATTGGGACTAGCGGATACACAGATACGCAGTATTTT. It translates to CASSIGTSGYTDTQYF. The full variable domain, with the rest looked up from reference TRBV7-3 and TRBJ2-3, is GAGVSQTPSNKVTEKGKYVELRCDPISGHTALYWYRQSLGQGPEFLIYFQGTGAADDSGLPNDRFFAVRPEGSVSTLKIQRTERGDSAVYLCASSIGTSGYTDTQYFGPGTRLTVL.

The chain's CDR3 is CASKGGAARSPLHF. The CDR3 region has the DNA TGTGCCAGCAAGGGGGGGGCAGCGCGGTCACCCCTCCACTTT. The chain combines TRBV7-9 with TRBJ1-6; tentatively, D is TRBD1 (6 bases). Germline V lookup: CDR1 SEHNR, CDR2 FQNEAQ (reference sequence). This CDR3 contains 14 residues. V was cut by 7 bases and J by 10 bases, with 17 bases left in between.

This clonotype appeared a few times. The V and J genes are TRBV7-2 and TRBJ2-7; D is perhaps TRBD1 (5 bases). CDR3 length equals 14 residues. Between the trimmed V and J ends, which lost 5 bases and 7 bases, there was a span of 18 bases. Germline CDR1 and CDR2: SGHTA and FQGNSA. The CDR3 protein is CASSPSTVLGEQYF. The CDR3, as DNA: TGTGCCAGCAGCCCATCGACAGTATTGGGGGAGCAGTACTTC.

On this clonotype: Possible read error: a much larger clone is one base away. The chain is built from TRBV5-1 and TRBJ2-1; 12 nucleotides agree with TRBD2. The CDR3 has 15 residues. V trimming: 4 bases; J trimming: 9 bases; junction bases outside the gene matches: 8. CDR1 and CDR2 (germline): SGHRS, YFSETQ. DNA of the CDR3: TGCGCCAGCAGCATACGGACTAGCGGGATGCTTGAGCAGTTCTTC. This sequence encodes CASSIRTSGMLEQFF.